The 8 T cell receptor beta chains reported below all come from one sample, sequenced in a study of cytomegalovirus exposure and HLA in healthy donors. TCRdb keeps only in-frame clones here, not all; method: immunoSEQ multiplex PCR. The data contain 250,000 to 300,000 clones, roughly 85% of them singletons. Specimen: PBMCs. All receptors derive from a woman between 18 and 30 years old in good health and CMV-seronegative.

CDR3 region: CASSVGGQSHQPQHF. DNA for the CDR3: TGTGCCAGCAGCGTAGGTGGACAGAGTCATCAGCCCCAGCATTTT. This rearrangement joins TRBV9 to TRBJ1-5, with D perhaps TRBD1 (6 bases). Germline V CDR1 and CDR2: SGDLS, YYNGEE. Trimming stripped 0 bases from V and 5 bases from J, with 12 bases between. CDR3 length: 15 amino acids.

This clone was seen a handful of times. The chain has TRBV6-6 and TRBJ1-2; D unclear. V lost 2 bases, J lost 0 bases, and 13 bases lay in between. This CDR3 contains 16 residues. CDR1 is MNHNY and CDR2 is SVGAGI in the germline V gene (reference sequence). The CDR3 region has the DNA TGTGCCAGCAGTTACGAATCGCACAGATCTAACTATGGCTACACCTTC. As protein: CASSYESHRSNYGYTF.

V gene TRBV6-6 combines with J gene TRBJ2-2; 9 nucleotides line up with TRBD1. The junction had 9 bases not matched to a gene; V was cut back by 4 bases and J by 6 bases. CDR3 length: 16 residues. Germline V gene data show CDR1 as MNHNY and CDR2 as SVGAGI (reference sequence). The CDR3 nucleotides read TGTGCCAGCAGTTGGGGCGGGGGACAGGGCGCCGGGGAGCTGTTTTTT. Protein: CASSWGGGQGAGELFF.

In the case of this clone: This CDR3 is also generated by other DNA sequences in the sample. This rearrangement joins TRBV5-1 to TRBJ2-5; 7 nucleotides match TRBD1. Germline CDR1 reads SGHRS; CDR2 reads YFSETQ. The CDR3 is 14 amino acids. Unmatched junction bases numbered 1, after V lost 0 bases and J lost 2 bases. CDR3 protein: CASSLDRGQETQYF. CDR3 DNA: TGCGCCAGCAGCTTGGACAGGGGTCAAGAGACCCAGTACTTC.

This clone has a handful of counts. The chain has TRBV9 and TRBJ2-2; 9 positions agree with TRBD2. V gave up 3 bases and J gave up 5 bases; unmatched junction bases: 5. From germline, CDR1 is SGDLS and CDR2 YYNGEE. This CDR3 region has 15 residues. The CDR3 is CASSAASGTTGELFF. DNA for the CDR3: TGTGCCAGCAGCGCGGCTAGCGGGACAACCGGGGAGCTGTTTTTT.

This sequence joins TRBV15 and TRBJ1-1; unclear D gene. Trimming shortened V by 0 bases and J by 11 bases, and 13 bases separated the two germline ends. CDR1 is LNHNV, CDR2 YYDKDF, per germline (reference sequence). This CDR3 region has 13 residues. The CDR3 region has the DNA TGTGCCACCAGCAGAGATGAGGTCAAAGGCGCTTTCTTT. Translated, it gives CATSRDEVKGAFF. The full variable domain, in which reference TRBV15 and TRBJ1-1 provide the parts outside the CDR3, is DAMVIQNPRYQVTQFGKPVTLSCSQTLNHNVMYWYQQKSSQAPKLLFHYYDKDFNNEADTPDNFQSRRPNTSFCFLDIRSPGLGDTAMYLCATSRDEVKGAFFGQGTRLTVV.

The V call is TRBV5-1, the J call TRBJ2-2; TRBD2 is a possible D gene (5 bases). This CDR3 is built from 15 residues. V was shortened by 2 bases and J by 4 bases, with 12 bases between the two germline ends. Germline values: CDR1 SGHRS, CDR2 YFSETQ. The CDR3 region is CASSLAASSTGELFF. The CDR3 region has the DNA TGCGCCAGCAGCTTAGCGGCTTCGAGCACCGGGGAGCTGTTTTTT.

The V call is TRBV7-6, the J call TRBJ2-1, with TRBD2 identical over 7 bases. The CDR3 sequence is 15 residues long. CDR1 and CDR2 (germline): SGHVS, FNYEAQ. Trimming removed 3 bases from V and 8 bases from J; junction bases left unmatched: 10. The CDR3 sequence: CASSLGGSVGDEQFF. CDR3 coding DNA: TGTGCCAGCAGCTTGGGCGGGAGTGTCGGCGATGAGCAGTTCTTC. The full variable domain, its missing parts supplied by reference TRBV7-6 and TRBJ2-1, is GAGVSQSPRYKVTKRGQDVALRCDPISGHVSLYWYRQALGQGPEFLTYFNYEAQQDKSGLPNDRFSAERPEGSISTLTIQRTEQRDSAMYRCASSLGGSVGDEQFFGPGTRLTVL.